This TCR beta chain appears in the sequencing data of a study of shared clonotypes between healthy human individuals. Researchers divided each subset's genomic DNA evenly across several immunoSEQ plates. Some 30,000 T cell genomes (approximately 0.2 ug DNA) went into each sorted-subset replicate. The protocol was immunoSEQ multiplex PCR, while the TCRdb copy is restricted to in-frame clones and leaves out a portion. The sample has 650,000 to 800,000 clones, about 91% seen once. Selected positively for CCR7 and CD45RO-negative, naive CD8 cells excluded terminally differentiated effector memory CD45RA+ cells. The receptor was isolated from a young man in good health. Material for sequencing was naive CD8+ T cells sorted from blood.

The CDR3 here is CSGLWTATGELFF. CDR3 nucleotide sequence: TGCAGCGGGCTATGGACAGCCACCGGGGAGCTGTTTTTT. The V and J genes are TRBV29-1 and TRBJ2-2, with D possibly TRBD1 on 6 matching bases. The CDR3 spans 13 residues. Trimming removed 7 bases at V and 4 bases at J, with 13 bases between. Germline CDR1 SQVTM, CDR2 ANQGSEA.